The sequence of this T cell receptor (beta chain) was determined in a study of CD8+ T cells in alopecia areata. Sorted out of PBMCs were CD4+ T cells and CD8+ T cells. Overall study results and limits: Among the cells sequenced in scalp samples are also the resident alphabeta T cells of normal skin. Mice showed TCR sharing more clearly than patients did, possibly owing to HLA. Lesional scalp exceeded normal scalp in clonality, especially in alopecia totalis/universalis.

This CDR3 region has 15 residues. The germline CDR1 and CDR2 sequences are MNHEY and SVGAGI. Trimming took 4 bases from V and 1 from J; bases not matched to a gene: 4. Extracted RNA was reverse transcribed into cDNA, the sequencing template. TCRdb's copy holds only in-frame clones and misses some; the assay was immunoSEQ multiplex PCR. The data contain about 70,000 clones, under 55% of them singletons. This clone came up a few times. Its antigen is not known. The starting material was CD8+ T cells sorted from blood, obtained at week 0. This TCR came from a human donor with alopecia areata. The chain links TRBV6-5 to TRBJ1-1, with 9 nucleotides matching TRBD1. CDR3 residues: CASSSTTGGNTEAFF. DNA for the CDR3: TGTGCCAGCAGTTCCACGACAGGGGGGAACACTGAAGCTTTCTTT.